The rows below give T cell receptor beta chains drawn from one sample of a study of T cell repertoires in cytomegalovirus infection. TCRdb itself ran the reads through MiXCR, one entry per CDR3 protein. This sample has 300,000 to 400,000 distinct CDR3 sequences, with more than 8% found just once. The sample was PBMCs. All receptors come from a human donor in good health (CMV status not recorded). Some clones in this sample may be carry-over from other donors' samples. The CDR3 runs from the conserved cysteine through the conserved F or W. The order of the fields is D gene, clone size, CDR3 length, J gene, V gene, CDR3 DNA, CDR3 protein. A D gene is named only where the DNA matches it firmly. Clone sizes are given selectively: once, few, many, or a class where the clone is expanded.

D gene: .
clone size: many
CDR3 length: 13
J gene: TRBJ2-7
V gene: TRBV19
CDR3 DNA: TGTGCCAGTAGTATGGGTCCTCTCTACGAGCAGTACTTC
CDR3 protein: CASSMGPLYEQYF

D gene: .
clone size: few
CDR3 length: 16
J gene: TRBJ2-6
V gene: TRBV6-2/TRBV6-3
CDR3 DNA: TGTGCCAGCACCCCCCTGCGGAAAATGGCAGCCAACGTCCTGACTTTC
CDR3 protein: CASTPLRKMAANVLTF

D gene: TRBD1
clone size: .
CDR3 length: 14
J gene: TRBJ2-7
V gene: TRBV6-6
CDR3 DNA: TGTGCCAGCAGACCCGGGACAGGGTCCAACGAGCAGTACTTC
CDR3 protein: CASRPGTGSNEQYF

D gene: TRBD1
clone size: .
CDR3 length: 14
J gene: TRBJ1-1
V gene: TRBV10-3
CDR3 DNA: TGTGCCATCAGTGAGGGACAGGGATACACTGAAGCTTTCTTT
CDR3 protein: CAISEGQGYTEAFF

D gene: TRBD1
clone size: few
CDR3 length: 17
J gene: TRBJ1-4
V gene: TRBV24-1
CDR3 DNA: TGTGCCACCAGTGATCCAGGACAGGGCCGGACTAATGAAAAACTGTTTTTT
CDR3 protein: CATSDPGQGRTNEKLFF

D gene: .
clone size: .
CDR3 length: 16
J gene: TRBJ2-3
V gene: TRBV12-3/TRBV12-4
CDR3 DNA: TGTGCCAGCAGTCGTGCGTCGGACCCCAGGGCAGATACGCAGTATTTT
CDR3 protein: CASSRASDPRADTQYF

D gene: .
clone size: .
CDR3 length: 12
J gene: TRBJ1-2
V gene: TRBV6-6
CDR3 DNA: TGTGCCAGCAAGGTCGGGGACTATGGCTACACCTTC
CDR3 protein: CASKVGDYGYTF

D gene: .
clone size: many
CDR3 length: 15
J gene: TRBJ2-3
V gene: TRBV7-2
CDR3 DNA: TGTGCCAGCAGCTTAGATGGCGCGTCCACAGATACGCAGTATTTT
CDR3 protein: CASSLDGASTDTQYF

D gene: TRBD2
clone size: .
CDR3 length: 16
J gene: TRBJ2-3
V gene: TRBV18
CDR3 DNA: TGTGCCAGCTCAGGACTAGCGGGCCCGGGCACAGATACGCAGTATTTT
CDR3 protein: CASSGLAGPGTDTQYF

D gene: .
clone size: many
CDR3 length: 13
J gene: TRBJ2-7
V gene: TRBV7-6
CDR3 DNA: TGTGCCAGCAGCCAACTGGACCGACTCGAGCAGTACTTC
CDR3 protein: CASSQLDRLEQYF

D gene: .
clone size: many
CDR3 length: 15
J gene: TRBJ2-7
V gene: TRBV27
CDR3 DNA: TGTGCCAGCCACCCGGAGGGGCTGAGCTCCTACGAGCAGTACTTC
CDR3 protein: CASHPEGLSSYEQYF

D gene: .
clone size: .
CDR3 length: 15
J gene: TRBJ1-6
V gene: TRBV6-1
CDR3 DNA: TGTGCCAGCAGTCCAATAGGAGGTCTAGGTTCACCCCTCCACTTT
CDR3 protein: CASSPIGGLGSPLHF

D gene: TRBD2
clone size: .
CDR3 length: 15
J gene: TRBJ2-7
V gene: TRBV15
CDR3 DNA: TGTGCCACCAGCCCAAGACTAGCGGGAGGATACGAGCAGTACTTC
CDR3 protein: CATSPRLAGGYEQYF

D gene: .
clone size: many
CDR3 length: 13
J gene: TRBJ2-7
V gene: TRBV6-2/TRBV6-3
CDR3 DNA: TGTGCCAGCAGTTCCGAGGGGACCTACGAGCAGTACTTC
CDR3 protein: CASSSEGTYEQYF

D gene: .
clone size: .
CDR3 length: 15
J gene: TRBJ2-1
V gene: TRBV20-1
CDR3 DNA: TGCAGTGCTAGGAGGGGGGCGGGACGCAAGGCTGAGCAGTTCTTC
CDR3 protein: CSARRGAGRKAEQFF

D gene: TRBD1
clone size: .
CDR3 length: 18
J gene: TRBJ1-1
V gene: TRBV2
CDR3 DNA: TGTGCCAGCAGGAGAAGCTTTAATTTGGGACAGGAAACGACTGAAGCTTTCTTT
CDR3 protein: CASRRSFNLGQETTEAFF

D gene: .
clone size: .
CDR3 length: 14
J gene: TRBJ2-5
V gene: TRBV7-2
CDR3 DNA: TGTGCCAGCAGCTTAGCAGGGGCCAAGGAGACCCAGTACTTC
CDR3 protein: CASSLAGAKETQYF

D gene: .
clone size: few
CDR3 length: 15
J gene: TRBJ1-5
V gene: TRBV18
CDR3 DNA: TGTGCCAGCTCACCAACCGGGGCTAACCAATCGCCCCAGCATTTT
CDR3 protein: CASSPTGANQSPQHF

D gene: .
clone size: many
CDR3 length: 14
J gene: TRBJ1-3
V gene: TRBV7-2
CDR3 DNA: TGTGCCAGCAGCGCCCCAAGGCCTGGAAACACCATATATTTT
CDR3 protein: CASSAPRPGNTIYF

D gene: TRBD2
clone size: .
CDR3 length: 15
J gene: TRBJ2-3
V gene: TRBV2
CDR3 DNA: TGTGCCAGCAAGACGACTAGCGGGGGGGGCGATACGCAGTATTTT
CDR3 protein: CASKTTSGGGDTQYF

D gene: TRBD1
clone size: few
CDR3 length: 16
J gene: TRBJ2-3
V gene: TRBV4-1
CDR3 DNA: TGCGCCAGCAGCCAAGAAAGGGGGCGAGGCACAGATACGCAGTATTTT
CDR3 protein: CASSQERGRGTDTQYF

D gene: .
clone size: few
CDR3 length: 17
J gene: TRBJ2-3
V gene: TRBV6-6
CDR3 DNA: TGTGCCAGCAGTTACTCGAGAGGGACACTCAGCACAGATACGCAGTATTTT
CDR3 protein: CASSYSRGTLSTDTQYF

D gene: .
clone size: .
CDR3 length: 15
J gene: TRBJ1-2
V gene: TRBV3-1
CDR3 DNA: TGTGCCAGCAGCCCAGCCCGCGGCGCGATTAACGGCTACACCTTC
CDR3 protein: CASSPARGAINGYTF

D gene: TRBD1
clone size: few
CDR3 length: 16
J gene: TRBJ1-5
V gene: TRBV2
CDR3 DNA: TGTGCCAGCAGTGACACAGGGGGGGGGGGCAATCAGCCCCAGCATTTT
CDR3 protein: CASSDTGGGGNQPQHF

D gene: TRBD2
clone size: few
CDR3 length: 15
J gene: TRBJ2-1
V gene: TRBV7-3
CDR3 DNA: TGTGCCACCTCAGAGGGGCCTAGCGGGGCCAATGAGCAGTTCTTC
CDR3 protein: CATSEGPSGANEQFF

D gene: TRBD1
clone size: few
CDR3 length: 15
J gene: TRBJ1-6
V gene: TRBV19
CDR3 DNA: TGTGCCAGTAGTGACCGGACAGGGAGGAATTCACCCCTCCACTTT
CDR3 protein: CASSDRTGRNSPLHF

D gene: TRBD1
clone size: many
CDR3 length: 14
J gene: TRBJ2-5
V gene: TRBV7-2
CDR3 DNA: TGTGCCAGCAGCTTAGAGAGGGGGCGGGAGACCCAGTACTTC
CDR3 protein: CASSLERGRETQYF

D gene: TRBD1
clone size: .
CDR3 length: 15
J gene: TRBJ2-7
V gene: TRBV6-2/TRBV6-3
CDR3 DNA: TGTGCCAGCAGTTACGTGACAGGGGGTAGAGACGAGCAGTACTTC
CDR3 protein: CASSYVTGGRDEQYF